This TCR beta chain was identified in a study of T cell responses to AZD1222 COVID-19 vaccine. Profiled with immunoSEQ multiplex PCR; TCRdb holds only in-frame clones, not every one. The repertoire consists of about 76,000 clones, with around 80% occurring once and the leading ten covering 25% to 30%. V lost 5 bases, J lost 8 bases, and 8 bases stayed unmatched. The CDR3 is made up of 13 amino acids. The chain carries TRBV12-3 or TRBV12-4 and TRBJ1-1; 7 nucleotides align to TRBD1. The clonotype comes from an adult who received the MenACWY meningococcal vaccine as a control. The sample here was peripheral blood, taken 28 days after the second dose of the MenACWY control vaccine. CDR3 nucleotides: TGTGCCAGCAGTCAGGGGACAGCATCCGAAGCTTTCTTT. Translating it yields CASSQGTASEAFF.